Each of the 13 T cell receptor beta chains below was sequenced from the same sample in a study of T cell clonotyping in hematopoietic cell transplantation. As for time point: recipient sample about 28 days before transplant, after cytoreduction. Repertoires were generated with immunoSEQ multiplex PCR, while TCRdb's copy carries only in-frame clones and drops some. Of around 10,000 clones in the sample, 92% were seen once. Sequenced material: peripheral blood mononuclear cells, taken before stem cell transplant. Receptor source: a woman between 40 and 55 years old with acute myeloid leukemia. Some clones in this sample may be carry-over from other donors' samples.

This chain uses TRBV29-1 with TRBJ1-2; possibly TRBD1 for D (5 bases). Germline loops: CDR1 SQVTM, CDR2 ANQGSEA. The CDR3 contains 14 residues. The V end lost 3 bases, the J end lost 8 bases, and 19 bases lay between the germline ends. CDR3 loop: CSVDPGGGKGGYTF. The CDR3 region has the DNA TGCAGCGTTGACCCCGGGGGGGGGAAAGGCGGCTACACCTTC.

DNA for the CDR3: TGCAGCGCCACGCCTAGCGGGAGGTTCTACGAGCAGTACTTC. Protein sequence: CSATPSGRFYEQYF. This sequence joins TRBV29-1 and TRBJ2-7, with 11 nucleotides matching TRBD2. J was trimmed by 3 bases and V by 7 bases; bases with no gene match: 8. The CDR3 consists of 14 residues. Per germline, CDR1 SQVTM and CDR2 ANQGSEA.

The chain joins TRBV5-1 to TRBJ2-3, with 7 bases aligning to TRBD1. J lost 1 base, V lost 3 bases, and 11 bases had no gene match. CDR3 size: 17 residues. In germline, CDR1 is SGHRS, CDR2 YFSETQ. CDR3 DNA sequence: TGCGCCAGCAGCTACTTACTGACAGGGTCGGGCACAGATACGCAGTATTTT. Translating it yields CASSYLLTGSGTDTQYF.

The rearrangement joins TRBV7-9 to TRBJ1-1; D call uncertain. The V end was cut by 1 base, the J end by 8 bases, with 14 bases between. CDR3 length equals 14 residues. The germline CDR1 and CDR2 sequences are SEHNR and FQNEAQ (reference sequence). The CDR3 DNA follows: TGTGCCAGCAGCTTAGTTTTAGGCAGCTCAGAAGCTTTCTTT. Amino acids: CASSLVLGSSEAFF.

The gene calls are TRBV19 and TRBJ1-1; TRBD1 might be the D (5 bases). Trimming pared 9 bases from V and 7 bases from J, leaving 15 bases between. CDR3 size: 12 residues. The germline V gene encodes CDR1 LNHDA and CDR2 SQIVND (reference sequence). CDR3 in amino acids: CASTPGTDEAFF. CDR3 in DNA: TGTGCCAGCACCCCCGGGACGGATGAAGCTTTCTTT.

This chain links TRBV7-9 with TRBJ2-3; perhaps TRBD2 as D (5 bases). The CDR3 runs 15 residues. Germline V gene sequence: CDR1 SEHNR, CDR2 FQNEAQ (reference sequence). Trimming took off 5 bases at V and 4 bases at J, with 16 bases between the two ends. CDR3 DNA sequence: TGTGCCAGCAGCCTTCCCGGGGTCGGTGCAGATACGCAGTATTTT. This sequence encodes CASSLPGVGADTQYF.

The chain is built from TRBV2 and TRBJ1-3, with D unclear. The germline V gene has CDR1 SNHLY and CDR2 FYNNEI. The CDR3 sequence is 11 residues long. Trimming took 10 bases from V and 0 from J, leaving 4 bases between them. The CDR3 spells CATNSGNTIYF. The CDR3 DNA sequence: TGTGCCACTAACTCTGGAAACACCATATATTTT.

The CDR3 region has the DNA TGTGCCAGCAGCGGAGGACAGCTCGTGAGGACTGAAGCTTTCTTT. It translates to CASSGGQLVRTEAFF. The V and J genes are TRBV11-3 and TRBJ1-1; possibly TRBD1 for D (6 bases). V shed 5 bases and J shed 5 bases, with 18 bases lying between them. The CDR3 is made up of 15 amino acids. CDR1 and CDR2 (germline): SGHNT, YENEEA.

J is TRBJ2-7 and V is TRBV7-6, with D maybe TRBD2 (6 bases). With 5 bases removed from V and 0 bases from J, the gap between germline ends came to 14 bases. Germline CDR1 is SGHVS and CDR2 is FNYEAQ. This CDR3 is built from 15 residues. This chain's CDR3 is CASSPDIAVSYEQYF. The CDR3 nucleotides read TGTGCCAGCAGCCCTGACATAGCGGTCTCCTACGAGCAGTACTTC.

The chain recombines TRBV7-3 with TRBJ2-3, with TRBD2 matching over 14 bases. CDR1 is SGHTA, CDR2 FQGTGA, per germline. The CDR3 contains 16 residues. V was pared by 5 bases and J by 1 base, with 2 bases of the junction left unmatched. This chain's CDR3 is CASSTGLAGGTDTQYF. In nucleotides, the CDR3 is TGTGCCAGCAGCACGGGACTAGCGGGAGGCACAGATACGCAGTATTTT.

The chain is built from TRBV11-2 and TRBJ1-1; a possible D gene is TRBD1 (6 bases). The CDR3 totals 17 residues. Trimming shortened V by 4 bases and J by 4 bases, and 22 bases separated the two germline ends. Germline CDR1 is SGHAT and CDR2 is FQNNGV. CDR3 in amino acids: CASSYAVRGAASTEAFF. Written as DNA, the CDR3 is TGTGCCAGCAGCTACGCCGTCCGGGGGGCGGCTAGCACTGAAGCTTTCTTT.

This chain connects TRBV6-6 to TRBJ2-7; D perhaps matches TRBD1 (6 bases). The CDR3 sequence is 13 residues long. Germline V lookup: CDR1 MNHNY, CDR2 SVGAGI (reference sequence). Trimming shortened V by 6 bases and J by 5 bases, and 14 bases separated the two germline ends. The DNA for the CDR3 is TGTGCCAGCAGAAACAGGGCCGCGGACGAGCAGTACTTC. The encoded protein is CASRNRAADEQYF.

The CDR3 sequence is CASSLRDRASTDTQYF. CDR3 nucleotide sequence: TGTGCCAGCAGCTTACGTGACAGAGCTAGCACAGATACGCAGTATTTT. V usage is TRBV7-2 and J usage is TRBJ2-3; D might be TRBD1 (5 bases). CDR3 length equals 16 residues. Germline assignment: CDR1 SGHTA and CDR2 FQGNSA. V was cut by 2 bases and J by 0 bases, with 12 bases left in between.